This TCR beta chain originates from a study of technical replicates of blood from a handful of donors. Unmatched junction bases numbered 8, after V lost 5 bases and J lost 5 bases. The CDR3 has 15 amino acids. Germline V CDR1 and CDR2: MNHEY, SMNVEV (reference sequence). Sequenced by immunoSEQ multiplex PCR; TCRdb stores in-frame clones only, minus some. The sample lists tens of thousands of clones; 70% to 90% were seen once. The receptor's source is a human donor in good health. Some clones in this sample may be carry-over from other donors' samples. Source material: PBMCs. V is TRBV27 and J is TRBJ1-4; TRBD1 matches 7 bases. CDR3 coding DNA: TGTGCCAGCAGTCCAATGGGACAGTTGAATGAAAAACTGTTTTTT. This gives the protein CASSPMGQLNEKLFF.